This T cell receptor beta chain was sequenced during a study of shared clonotypes between healthy human individuals. This CDR3 spans 14 amino acids. Germline lookup yields CDR1 WNHNN and CDR2 SYGVQD (reference sequence). V trimming: 3 bases; J trimming: 14 bases; junction bases outside the gene matches: 11. Replicate PCRs for sorted subsets used approximately 190 ng DNA; this equaled tens of thousands of T cell genomes. TCRdb's table, derived via immunoSEQ multiplex PCR, lists solely in-frame clones and lacks some. Of a few million clones listed, around 92% are singletons. The V gene is TRBV10-1, the J gene TRBJ2-1; 9 bases agree with TRBD2. This receptor was taken from a man aged 18-30 years in good health. Some clones in this sample may be carry-over from other donors' samples. Sequenced input: naive CD4+ T cells from PBMCs. The subset here: CD45RA+ positively selected. Here the CDR3 reads CASSDTIAGAEKFF. Here the CDR3 DNA reads TGCGCCAGCAGTGACACCATAGCGGGAGCGGAAAAGTTCTTC.